The clone carrying this TCR beta chain occurred many times. Its antigen is as yet unknown. V dropped 1 base and J dropped 8 bases, with 17 bases sitting between them. From germline, CDR1 is SQVTM and CDR2 ANQGSEA. This CDR3 contains 14 residues. Amplification targeted the TCR beta CDR3 regions, with RNA transcripts as the source material. The first-round RT-PCR employed HTBI primers together with the Qiagen OneStep RT-PCR kit. A multiplex PCR was then performed as the second round. TCRdb re-called the multiplex PCR reads with MiXCR, one entry per CDR3 protein. The sample shows over a million distinct CDR3 sequences, 35% to 40% of them seen only once. The data are from a study of Graves' ophthalmopathy and Graves' hyperthyroidism. Whole-study context: Stable hyperthyroidism referred to disease that showed no ophthalmopathy within 18 months of follow-up. Overall study results and limits: Using 13 signatures, a model distinguished ophthalmopathy from stable hyperthyroidism, reaching more than 85% sensitivity and about 81% specificity.

This clonotype was obtained from an adult man with Graves' hyperthyroidism. The chain joins TRBV29-1 to TRBJ1-2, with no clear D. The sample comprised peripheral blood or thyroid tissue (not recorded which). The CDR3 region is CSVEVGDGIGGYTF. CDR3 in DNA: TGCAGCGTTGAAGTGGGAGACGGGATAGGGGGCTACACCTTC.